One and the same sample provided the 20 T cell receptor beta chains below, sequenced in a study of shared clonotypes between healthy human individuals. The method was immunoSEQ multiplex PCR; TCRdb's version includes in-frame clones alone and lacks a portion of them. The table lists approximately 100,000 clones, 67% of them singletons. Sequencing used memory CD8+ T cells sorted from blood. Subset specified: CD45RO+ cells pooled with CCR7-negative TemRA cells. The receptor set was obtained from a man aged 30 to 39 in good health.

As concerns this clone: Other nucleotide sequences from this sample produce the same CDR3. The rearrangement uses TRBV28 and TRBJ2-7; D unclear. Germline V gene data show CDR1 as MDHEN and CDR2 as SYDVKM. The CDR3 extends over 12 amino acids. Trimming shortened V by 4 bases and J by 3 bases, and 7 bases separated the two germline ends. Here the CDR3 reads CASSSTDYEQYF. CDR3 nucleotides: TGTGCCAGCAGTTCTACTGACTACGAGCAGTACTTC.

The chain joins TRBV11-2 to TRBJ2-7, with TRBD2 identical over 10 bases. V was pared by 7 bases and J by 3 bases, with 9 bases of the junction left unmatched. Germline CDR1 SGHAT, CDR2 FQNNGV. The CDR3 runs 15 residues. The CDR3, as DNA: TGTGCCAGCACCCCTAGCGGGAGAGGATACTACGAGCAGTACTTC. Amino acid sequence: CASTPSGRGYYEQYF.

In this sample, this clone turned up a few times. The chain carries TRBV7-3 and TRBJ2-7; TRBD1 agrees at 8 bases. The CDR3 is made up of 14 amino acids. CDR1 is SGHTA and CDR2 is FQGTGA in the germline V gene. With V trimmed by 2 bases and J by 5 bases, 5 bases remained unmatched. DNA of the CDR3: TGTGCCAGCAGCTTAGGCGGACAGGGCGACGAGCAGTACTTC. Protein: CASSLGGQGDEQYF.

This chain connects TRBV30 to TRBJ2-5; 10 bases fit TRBD2. The germline gives CDR1 GTSNPN, CDR2 SVGIG (reference sequence). J gave up 4 bases and V 3 bases, and 5 bases lay outside the gene matches. The CDR3 is made up of 14 amino acids. The DNA of the CDR3 is TGTGCCTGGAGCCTAGCGGGGGTCCGAGAGACCCAGTACTTC. It is translated as CAWSLAGVRETQYF.

V is TRBV29-1 and J is TRBJ2-1; D is possibly TRBD1 (6 bases). V was clipped by 8 bases and J by 7 bases, with 21 bases between them. This CDR3 has 14 amino acids. CDR1 is SQVTM, CDR2 ANQGSEA, per germline. The CDR3 spells CSSEGIAGENEQFF. The CDR3, as DNA: TGCAGCTCCGAGGGAATAGCAGGGGAGAATGAGCAGTTCTTC.

The V gene is TRBV28, the J gene TRBJ2-1; 9 bases fit TRBD2. Per the germline V gene, CDR1 is MDHEN and CDR2 is SYDVKM. V lost 4 bases and J lost 2; bases outside the gene matches: 9. There are 17 residues in the CDR3. The CDR3 here is CASSSSEVAGAYNEQFF. DNA for the CDR3: TGTGCCAGCAGTTCCTCTGAGGTAGCGGGAGCCTACAATGAGCAGTTCTTC.

The V gene is TRBV28, the J gene TRBJ2-7; TRBD2 matches 7 bases. The CDR3 is made up of 15 amino acids. The trim removed 6 bases at V and 1 base at J, leaving 9 bases unmatched. The germline V gene encodes CDR1 MDHEN and CDR2 SYDVKM. The CDR3 nucleotides read TGTGCCAGCAGCGGGTCTGGGCGGGAGTCCTACGAGCAGTACTTC. Protein product: CASSGSGRESYEQYF.

V usage is TRBV5-4 and J usage is TRBJ1-2, with a tentative D call TRBD1 (6 bases). The CDR3 sequence is 15 residues long. Trimming stripped 0 bases from V and 6 bases from J, with 15 bases between. Per germline, CDR1 SGHNT and CDR2 YYREEE (reference sequence). CDR3 sequence: CASSLATQGRDGYTF. Written as DNA, the CDR3 is TGTGCCAGCAGCTTGGCCACACAGGGCAGAGATGGCTACACCTTC.

This sequence joins TRBV4-3 and TRBJ2-7; 7 bases are a match to TRBD1. Germline V gives CDR1 LGHNA, CDR2 YSLEER. The trim removed 5 bases at V and 3 bases at J, leaving 7 bases unmatched. The CDR3 length is 14 residues. The CDR3 region is CASSTRQGLYEQYF. The CDR3 region has the DNA TGCGCCAGCAGCACTCGACAGGGTCTCTACGAGCAGTACTTC.

This sequence joins TRBV10-3 and TRBJ1-1; 7 nucleotides line up with TRBD1. The CDR3 has 16 residues. Germline CDR1 reads ENHRY; CDR2 reads SYGVKD. The junction had 13 bases not matched to a gene; V was cut back by 5 bases and J by 4 bases. The CDR3 coding sequence is TGTGCCATCAGTATGACAGGGTGGATTCAAGGCACTGAAGCTTTCTTT. Encoded protein: CAISMTGWIQGTEAFF.

V is TRBV19 and J is TRBJ2-1; 8 nucleotides line up with TRBD2. Germline V gene data show CDR1 as LNHDA and CDR2 as SQIVND (reference sequence). Trimming took 8 bases from V and 8 from J; bases not matched to a gene: 11. The CDR3 totals 14 residues. CDR3 residues: CASQPGLDLDEQFF. The CDR3 DNA is TGTGCCAGTCAGCCGGGACTAGACCTCGATGAGCAGTTCTTC.

J is TRBJ2-7 and V is TRBV11-1; D gene uncertain. The CDR3 is 13 residues long. The germline V gene has CDR1 SGHAT and CDR2 FQDESV (reference sequence). With 2 bases removed from V and 6 bases from J, the gap between germline ends came to 11 bases. The CDR3 here is CASSLTRSGEQYF. The DNA for the CDR3 is TGTGCCAGCAGCTTAACACGTTCGGGCGAGCAGTACTTC.

J is TRBJ2-3 and V is TRBV27; D is unclear. Germline V gives CDR1 MNHEY, CDR2 SMNVEV (reference sequence). The CDR3 totals 14 residues. Between the trimmed V and J ends, which lost 4 bases and 0 bases, there was a span of 8 bases. CDR3 loop: CASSSSSSTDTQYF. CDR3 nucleotide sequence: TGTGCCAGCAGTTCCTCATCTAGCACAGATACGCAGTATTTT.

The chain links TRBV25-1 to TRBJ2-1; either TRBD1 or TRBD2 may fit D (5 bases each). Germline V CDR1 and CDR2: MGHDK, SYGVNS. The CDR3 has 16 amino acids. Trimming shortened V by 2 bases and J by 6 bases, and 17 bases separated the two germline ends. This CDR3 is CASSEATGRTTNEQFF. DNA of the CDR3: TGTGCCAGCAGTGAAGCGACGGGACGGACGACCAATGAGCAGTTCTTC.

This chain links TRBV28 with TRBJ2-7; the match to TRBD1 covers 9 bases. Germline V lookup: CDR1 MDHEN, CDR2 SYDVKM. The J segment lost 4 bases and the V segment lost 5 bases, leaving 9 bases of the junction unmatched. The CDR3 extends over 15 amino acids. The CDR3 nucleotides are TGTGCCAGCAGTACTTCCGGGACAGGGTTGTACGAGCAGTACTTC. This gives the protein CASSTSGTGLYEQYF.

The chain joins TRBV20-1 to TRBJ2-7, with unresolved D. In germline, CDR1 is DFQATT, CDR2 SNEGSKA (reference sequence). V shed 1 base and J shed 6 bases, with 7 bases lying between them. The CDR3 has 11 amino acids. CDR3 sequence reads: CSARVGPEQYF. The CDR3 DNA reads as TGCAGTGCTAGAGTGGGCCCCGAGCAGTACTTC.

The rearrangement links TRBV18 to TRBJ2-7; D unresolved. The CDR3 loop spans 12 amino acids. Germline V gene lookup returns CDR1 KGHSH and CDR2 LQKENI. The V end lost 3 bases, the J end lost 3 bases, and 6 bases lay between the germline ends. CDR3: CASSPRYYEQYF. The CDR3 DNA sequence: TGTGCCAGCTCACCTAGGTACTACGAGCAGTACTTC.

Comments on this clone: With a far larger clone one base away, a read error is the likely cause. Other DNA sequences in this sample translate to the same CDR3. The J gene is TRBJ2-2, the V gene TRBV4-2; TRBD2 is a possible D gene (5 bases). The CDR3 is 15 residues long. V lost 0 bases and J lost 8, with 13 bases in between. CDR1 and CDR2 from the germline V gene are LGHNA and YNFKEQ. The CDR3 here is CASSQEGGGTGELFF. CDR3 bases: TGTGCCAGCAGCCAAGAGGGCGGAGGCACTGGGGAGCTGTTTTTT.

The rearrangement links TRBV6-5 to TRBJ2-5; TRBD1 or TRBD2 may be the D gene (5 bases each). The germline V gene has CDR1 MNHEY and CDR2 SVGAGI. Trimming removed 4 bases at V and 4 bases at J, with 13 bases between. The CDR3 runs 14 residues. This CDR3 is CASSSGGVRETQYF. Written as DNA, the CDR3 is TGTGCCAGCAGTTCTGGGGGTGTTCGAGAGACCCAGTACTTC.

CDR3: CASTSIGRETQYF. The CDR3, as DNA: TGTGCCAGCACCTCTATTGGGCGAGAGACCCAGTACTTC. This rearrangement joins TRBV7-6 to TRBJ2-5; D is undetermined. Germline V gene sequence: CDR1 SGHVS, CDR2 FNYEAQ. The CDR3 spans 13 residues. Trimming took 7 bases from V and 4 from J, leaving 13 bases between them.